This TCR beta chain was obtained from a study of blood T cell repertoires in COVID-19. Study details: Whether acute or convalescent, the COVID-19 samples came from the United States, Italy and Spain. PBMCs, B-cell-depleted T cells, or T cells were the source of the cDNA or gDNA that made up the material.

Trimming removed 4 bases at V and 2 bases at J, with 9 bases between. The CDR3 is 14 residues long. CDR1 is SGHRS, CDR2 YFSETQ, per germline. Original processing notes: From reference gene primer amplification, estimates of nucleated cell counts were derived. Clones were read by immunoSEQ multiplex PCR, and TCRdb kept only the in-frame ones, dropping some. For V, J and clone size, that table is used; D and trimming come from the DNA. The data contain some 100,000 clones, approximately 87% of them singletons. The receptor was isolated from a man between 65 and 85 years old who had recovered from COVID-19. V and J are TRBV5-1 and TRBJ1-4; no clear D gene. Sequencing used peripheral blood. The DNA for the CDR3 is TGCGCCAGCAGCATAGATATTACTAATGAAAAACTGTTTTTT. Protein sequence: CASSIDITNEKLFF.